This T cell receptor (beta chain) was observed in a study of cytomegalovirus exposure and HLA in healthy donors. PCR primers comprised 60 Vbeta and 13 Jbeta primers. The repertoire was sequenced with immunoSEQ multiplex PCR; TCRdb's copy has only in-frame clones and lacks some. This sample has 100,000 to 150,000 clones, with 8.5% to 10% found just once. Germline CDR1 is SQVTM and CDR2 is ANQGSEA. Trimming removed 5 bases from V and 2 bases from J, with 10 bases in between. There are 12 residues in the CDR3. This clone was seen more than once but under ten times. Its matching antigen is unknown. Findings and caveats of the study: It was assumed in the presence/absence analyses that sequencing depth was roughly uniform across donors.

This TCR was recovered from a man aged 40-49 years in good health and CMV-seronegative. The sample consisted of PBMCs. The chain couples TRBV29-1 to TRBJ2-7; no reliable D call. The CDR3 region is CSVLSEPYEQYF. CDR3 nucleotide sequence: TGCAGCGTTCTTTCAGAACCCTACGAGCAGTACTTC.